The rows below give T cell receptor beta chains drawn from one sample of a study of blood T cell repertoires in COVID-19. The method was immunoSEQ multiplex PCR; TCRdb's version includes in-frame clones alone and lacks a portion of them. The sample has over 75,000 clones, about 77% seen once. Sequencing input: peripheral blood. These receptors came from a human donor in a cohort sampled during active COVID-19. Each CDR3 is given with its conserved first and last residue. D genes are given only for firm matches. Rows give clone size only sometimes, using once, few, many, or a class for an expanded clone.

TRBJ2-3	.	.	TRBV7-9	CASRGAPDTQYF	TGTGCCAGCAGAGGGGCGCCAGATACGCAGTATTTT
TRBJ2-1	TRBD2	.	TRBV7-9	CASSPMLAGNNEQFF	TGTGCCAGCAGCCCCATGCTAGCGGGGAACAATGAGCAGTTCTTC
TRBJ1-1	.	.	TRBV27	CASSLWGRLNTEAFF	TGTGCCAGCAGTTTATGGGGGCGCTTGAACACTGAAGCTTTCTTT
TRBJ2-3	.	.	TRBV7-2	CASSPSGTFTDTQYF	TGTGCCAGCAGCCCCTCCGGGACTTTCACAGATACGCAGTATTTT
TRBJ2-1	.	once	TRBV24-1	CAPFYGANSYNEQFF	TGTGCCCCCTTTTATGGGGCCAACTCCTACAATGAGCAGTTCTTC
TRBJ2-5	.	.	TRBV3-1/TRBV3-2	CASSQGLGVETQYF	TGTGCCAGCAGCCAAGGACTAGGGGTTGAGACCCAGTACTTC
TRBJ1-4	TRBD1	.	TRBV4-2	CASSRPRITGTGNEKLFF	TGTGCCAGCAGCCGACCGCGGATTACCGGGACAGGGAATGAAAAACTGTTTTTT
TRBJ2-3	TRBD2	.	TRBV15	CATSRVAGAYRTDTQYF	TGTGCCACCAGCAGAGTAGCGGGCGCCTACCGCACAGATACGCAGTATTTT
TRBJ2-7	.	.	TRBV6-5	CASSCQGNLCEQYF	TGTGCCAGCAGTTGCCAGGGGAATCTCTGCGAGCAGTACTTC
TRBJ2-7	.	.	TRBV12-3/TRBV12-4	CASSLRLEQYF	TGTGCCAGCAGTCTGCGGCTCGAGCAGTACTTC
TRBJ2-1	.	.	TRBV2	CASNLRQYNEQFF	TGTGCCAGCAACCTAAGACAGTACAATGAGCAGTTCTTC
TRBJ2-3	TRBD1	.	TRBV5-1	CASSSDRDTQYF	TGCGCCAGCAGTTCGGACAGGGATACGCAGTATTTT